The T cell receptor (beta chain) described here comes from a study of blood T cell repertoires in COVID-19. This CDR3 contains 15 residues. Per germline, CDR1 SGHAT and CDR2 FQDESV (reference sequence). The V and J ends lost 1 base and 5 bases respectively, with 12 bases between them. In terms of age and location, participants ranged from roughly 18 to 95 years and lived in approximately 26 US areas. Participant-reported clinical history was the basis for cohort assignment. Under the authors' procedure: For nucleated cells, counts were estimated from reference gene primer amplification. This table comes from immunoSEQ multiplex PCR, and its TCRdb copy is limited to in-frame clones, with some not included. Clone size and V and J calls were adopted from that table, with D and trimming inferred from the DNA. This sample yields under 300,000 clones, of which roughly 93% are seen a single time; approximately 2.4% belongs to the top ten.

This chain uses TRBV11-1 with TRBJ2-1, with D perhaps TRBD2 (6 bases). The TCR was taken from a woman aged 40 to 50 with acute COVID-19. Sequencing was carried out using PBMCs or T cells enriched from blood (not recorded which). CDR3 region: CASSLEGTYNNEQFF. In DNA form, the CDR3 reads TGTGCCAGCAGCTTAGAAGGGACTTATAACAATGAGCAGTTCTTC.